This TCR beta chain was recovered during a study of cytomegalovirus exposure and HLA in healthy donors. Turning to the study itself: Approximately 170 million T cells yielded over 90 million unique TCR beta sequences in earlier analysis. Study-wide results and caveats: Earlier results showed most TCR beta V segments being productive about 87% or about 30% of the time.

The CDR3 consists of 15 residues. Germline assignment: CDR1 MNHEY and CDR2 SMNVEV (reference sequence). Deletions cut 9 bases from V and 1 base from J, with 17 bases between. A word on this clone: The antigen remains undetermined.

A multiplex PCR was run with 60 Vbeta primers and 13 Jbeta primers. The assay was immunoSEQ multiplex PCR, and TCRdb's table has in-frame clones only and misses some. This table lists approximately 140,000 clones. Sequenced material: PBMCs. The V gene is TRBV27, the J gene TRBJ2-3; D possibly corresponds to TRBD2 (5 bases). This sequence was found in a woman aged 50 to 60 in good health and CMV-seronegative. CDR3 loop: CASRRLGVGTDTQYF. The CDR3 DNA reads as TGTGCCAGTAGACGCCTCGGGGTGGGCACAGATACGCAGTATTTT.